This T cell receptor (beta chain) stems from a study of blood T cell repertoires in COVID-19. Authors' processing steps: Amplification from reference gene primers served as the basis for estimated nucleated cell counts. Profiled with immunoSEQ multiplex PCR; TCRdb holds only in-frame clones, not every one. Clone size and V and J calls were adopted from that table, with D and trimming inferred from the DNA. The sample carries approximately 100,000 clones, about four fifths recorded once. The CDR3 consists of 14 residues. The V and J ends lost 3 bases and 5 bases respectively, with 11 bases between them. The germline V gene encodes CDR1 SGHKS and CDR2 YYEKEE (reference sequence). This clone was seen more than once but under ten times.

Sequencing used peripheral blood. The sequence was obtained from a man aged 65 to 85 with acute or convalescent COVID-19. This chain uses TRBV5-5 with TRBJ1-4, with D perhaps matching TRBD1 (6 bases). The DNA for the CDR3 is TGTGCCAGCAGCTCGGGACATTGGAATGAAAAACTGTTTTTT. Encoded protein: CASSSGHWNEKLFF.